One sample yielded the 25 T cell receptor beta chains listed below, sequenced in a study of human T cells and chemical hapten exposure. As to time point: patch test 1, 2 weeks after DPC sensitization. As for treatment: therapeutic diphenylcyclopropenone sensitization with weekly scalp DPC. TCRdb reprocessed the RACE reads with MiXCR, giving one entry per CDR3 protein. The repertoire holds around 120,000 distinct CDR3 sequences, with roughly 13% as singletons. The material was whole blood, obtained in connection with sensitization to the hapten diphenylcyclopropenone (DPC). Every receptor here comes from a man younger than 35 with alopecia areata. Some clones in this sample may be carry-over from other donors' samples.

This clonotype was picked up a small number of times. CDR3 bases: TGTGCCAGCAGAAGGCAGGAGAACACCGGGGAGCTGTTTTTT. Protein product: CASRRQENTGELFF. V is TRBV7-9 and J is TRBJ2-2, with no clear D. Germline values: CDR1 SEHNR, CDR2 FQNEAQ (reference sequence). The V end was cut by 6 bases, the J end by 1 base, with 9 bases between. The length of the CDR3 is 14 residues. Full variable domain (remainder filled in from reference TRBV7-9 and TRBJ2-2): DTGVSQNPRHKITKRGQNVTFRCDPISEHNRLYWYRQTLGQGPEFLTYFQNEAQLEKSRLLSDRFSAERPKGSFSTLEIQRTEQGDSAMYLCASRRQENTGELFFGEGSRLTVL.

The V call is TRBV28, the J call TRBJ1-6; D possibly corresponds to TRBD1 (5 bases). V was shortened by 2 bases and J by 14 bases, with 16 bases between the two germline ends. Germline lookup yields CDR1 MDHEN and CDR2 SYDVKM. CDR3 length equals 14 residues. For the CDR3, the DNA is TGTGCCAGCAGTTTAAAGGCCCGCGGGGGGACCCTCCACTTT. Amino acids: CASSLKARGGTLHF.

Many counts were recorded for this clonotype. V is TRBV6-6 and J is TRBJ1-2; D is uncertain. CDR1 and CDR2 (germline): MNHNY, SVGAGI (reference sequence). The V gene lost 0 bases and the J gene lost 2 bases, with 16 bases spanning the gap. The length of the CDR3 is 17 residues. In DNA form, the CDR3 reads TGTGCCAGCAGTTACTCGTTCGGTTCCGGAGTGAACTATGGCTACACCTTC. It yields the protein CASSYSFGSGVNYGYTF.

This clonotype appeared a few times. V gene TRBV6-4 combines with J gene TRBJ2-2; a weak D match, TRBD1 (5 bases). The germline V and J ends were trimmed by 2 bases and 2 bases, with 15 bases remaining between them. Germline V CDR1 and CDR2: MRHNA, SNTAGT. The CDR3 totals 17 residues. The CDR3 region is CASSDLARTYNTGELFF. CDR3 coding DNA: TGTGCCAGCAGTGACCTCGCCCGGACATACAACACCGGGGAGCTGTTTTTT.

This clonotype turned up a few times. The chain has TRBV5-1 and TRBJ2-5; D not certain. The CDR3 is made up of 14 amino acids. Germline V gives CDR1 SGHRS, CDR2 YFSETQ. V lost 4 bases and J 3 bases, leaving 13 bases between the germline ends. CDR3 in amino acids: CASSDTSGEETQYF. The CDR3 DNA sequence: TGCGCCAGCAGCGACACCTCGGGTGAAGAGACCCAGTACTTC. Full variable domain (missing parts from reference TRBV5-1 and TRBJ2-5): KAGVTQTPRYLIKTRGQQVTLSCSPISGHRSVSWYQQTPGQGLQFLFEYFSETQRNKGNFPGRFSGRQFSNSRSEMNVSTLELGDSALYLCASSDTSGEETQYFGPGTRLLVL.

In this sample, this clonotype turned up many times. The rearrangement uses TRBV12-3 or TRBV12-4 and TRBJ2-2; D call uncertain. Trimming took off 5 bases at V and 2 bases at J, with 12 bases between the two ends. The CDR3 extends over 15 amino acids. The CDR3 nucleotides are TGTGCCAGCAGTCCTCGAAGGTCAAACACCGGGGAGCTGTTTTTT. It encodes CASSPRRSNTGELFF.

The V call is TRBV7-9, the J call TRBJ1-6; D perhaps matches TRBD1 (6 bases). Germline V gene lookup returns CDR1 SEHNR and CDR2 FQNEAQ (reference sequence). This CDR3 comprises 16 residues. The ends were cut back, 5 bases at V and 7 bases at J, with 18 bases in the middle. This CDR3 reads CASSMVPAGVNSPLHF. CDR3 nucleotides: TGTGCCAGCAGCATGGTTCCCGCAGGGGTAAATTCACCCCTCCACTTT.

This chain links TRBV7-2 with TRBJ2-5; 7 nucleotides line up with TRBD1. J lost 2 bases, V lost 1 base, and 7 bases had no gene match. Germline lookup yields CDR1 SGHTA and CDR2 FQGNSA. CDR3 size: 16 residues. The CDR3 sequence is CASSLGFRTGQETQYF. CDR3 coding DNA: TGTGCCAGCAGCTTAGGATTTCGGACAGGTCAAGAGACCCAGTACTTC.

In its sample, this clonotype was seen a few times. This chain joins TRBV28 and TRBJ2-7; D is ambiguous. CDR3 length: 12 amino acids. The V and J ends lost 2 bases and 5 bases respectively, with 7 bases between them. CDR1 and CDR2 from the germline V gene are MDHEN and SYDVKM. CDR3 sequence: CASSLVRNEQYF. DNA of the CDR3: TGTGCCAGCAGTTTAGTTCGGAACGAGCAGTACTTC. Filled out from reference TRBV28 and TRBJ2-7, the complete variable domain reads DVKVTQSSRYLVKRTGEKVFLECVQDMDHENMFWYRQDPGLGLRLIYFSYDVKMKEKGDIPEGYSVSREKKERFSLILESASTNQTSMYLCASSLVRNEQYFGPGTRLTVT.

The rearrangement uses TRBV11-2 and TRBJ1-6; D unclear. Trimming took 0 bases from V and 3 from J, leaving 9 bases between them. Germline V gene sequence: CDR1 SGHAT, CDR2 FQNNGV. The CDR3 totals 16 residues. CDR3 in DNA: TGTGCCAGCAGCTTAGATTCTCGGAGCTATAATTCACCCCTCCACTTT. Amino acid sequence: CASSLDSRSYNSPLHF.

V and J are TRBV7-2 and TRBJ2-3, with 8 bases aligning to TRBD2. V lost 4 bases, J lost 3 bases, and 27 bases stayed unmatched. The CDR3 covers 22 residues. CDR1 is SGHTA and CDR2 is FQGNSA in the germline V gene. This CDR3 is CASSSPIFLSSSGGGFTDTQYF. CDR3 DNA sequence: TGTGCCAGCAGCTCGCCGATCTTCCTCTCCTCCTCGGGCGGGGGGTTTACAGATACGCAGTATTTT.

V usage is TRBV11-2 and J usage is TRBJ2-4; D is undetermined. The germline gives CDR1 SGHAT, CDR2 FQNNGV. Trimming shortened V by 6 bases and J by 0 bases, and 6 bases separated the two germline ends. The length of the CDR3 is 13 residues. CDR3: CASRNLAKNIQYF. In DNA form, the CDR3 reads TGTGCCAGCAGAAACTTAGCCAAAAACATTCAGTACTTC.

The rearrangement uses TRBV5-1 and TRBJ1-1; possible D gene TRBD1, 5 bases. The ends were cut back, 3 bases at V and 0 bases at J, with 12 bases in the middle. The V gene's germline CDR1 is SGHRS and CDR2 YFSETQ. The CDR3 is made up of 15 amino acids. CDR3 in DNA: TGCGCCAGCAGCTCGGGACGGCTAATGAACACTGAAGCTTTCTTT. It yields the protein CASSSGRLMNTEAFF.

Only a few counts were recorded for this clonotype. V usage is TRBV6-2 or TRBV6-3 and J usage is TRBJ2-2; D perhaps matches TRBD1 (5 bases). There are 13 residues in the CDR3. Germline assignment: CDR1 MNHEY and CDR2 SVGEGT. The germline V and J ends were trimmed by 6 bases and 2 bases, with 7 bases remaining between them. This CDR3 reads CASRTDNTGELFF. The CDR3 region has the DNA TGTGCCAGCAGGACAGATAACACCGGGGAGCTGTTTTTT.

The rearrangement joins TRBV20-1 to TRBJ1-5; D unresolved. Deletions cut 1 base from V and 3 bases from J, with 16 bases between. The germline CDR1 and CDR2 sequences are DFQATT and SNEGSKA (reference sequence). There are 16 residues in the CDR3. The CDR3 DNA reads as TGCAGTGCTAGAGTGATGGCGGGCCACCTCAATCAGCCCCAGCATTTT. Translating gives CSARVMAGHLNQPQHF.

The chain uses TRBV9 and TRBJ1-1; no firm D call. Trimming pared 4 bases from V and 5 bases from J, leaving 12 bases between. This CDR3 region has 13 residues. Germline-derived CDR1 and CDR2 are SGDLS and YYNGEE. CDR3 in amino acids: CASSPLQRTEAFF. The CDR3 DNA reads TGTGCCAGCAGCCCCCTTCAACGGACTGAAGCTTTCTTT.

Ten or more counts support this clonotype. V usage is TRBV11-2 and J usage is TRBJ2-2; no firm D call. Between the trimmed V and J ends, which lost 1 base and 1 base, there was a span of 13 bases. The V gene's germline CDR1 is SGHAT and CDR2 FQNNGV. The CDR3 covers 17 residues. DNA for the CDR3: TGTGCCAGCAGCTTAGTCCGGCTGCAGGTGAACACCGGGGAGCTGTTTTTT. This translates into CASSLVRLQVNTGELFF.

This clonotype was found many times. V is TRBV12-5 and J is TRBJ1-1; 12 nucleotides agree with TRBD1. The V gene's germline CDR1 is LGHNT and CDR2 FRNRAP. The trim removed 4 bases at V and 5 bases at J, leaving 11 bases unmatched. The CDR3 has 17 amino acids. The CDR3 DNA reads TGTGCTAGTGGTTCTCCCGGGACAGGGGGCGCGGGGACTGAAGCTTTCTTT. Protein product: CASGSPGTGGAGTEAFF.

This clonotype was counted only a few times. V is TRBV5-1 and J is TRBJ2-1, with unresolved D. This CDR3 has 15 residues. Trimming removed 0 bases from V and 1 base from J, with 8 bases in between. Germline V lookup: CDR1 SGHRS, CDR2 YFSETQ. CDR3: CASSLARISYNEQFF. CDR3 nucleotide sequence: TGCGCCAGCAGCTTGGCCCGGATTTCCTACAATGAGCAGTTCTTC.

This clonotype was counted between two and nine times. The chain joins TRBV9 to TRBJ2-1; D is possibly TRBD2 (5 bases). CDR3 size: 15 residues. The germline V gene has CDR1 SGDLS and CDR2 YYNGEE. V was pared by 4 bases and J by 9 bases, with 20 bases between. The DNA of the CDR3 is TGTGCCAGCAGCCCCCCCGCGAGGGTTAATGGTGAGCAGTTCTTC. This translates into CASSPPARVNGEQFF.

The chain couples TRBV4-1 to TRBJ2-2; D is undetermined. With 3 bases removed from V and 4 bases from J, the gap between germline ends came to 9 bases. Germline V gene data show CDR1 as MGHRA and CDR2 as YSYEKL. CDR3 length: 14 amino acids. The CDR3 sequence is CASSQFRTTGELFF. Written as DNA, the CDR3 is TGCGCCAGCAGCCAGTTTAGGACCACCGGGGAGCTGTTTTTT.

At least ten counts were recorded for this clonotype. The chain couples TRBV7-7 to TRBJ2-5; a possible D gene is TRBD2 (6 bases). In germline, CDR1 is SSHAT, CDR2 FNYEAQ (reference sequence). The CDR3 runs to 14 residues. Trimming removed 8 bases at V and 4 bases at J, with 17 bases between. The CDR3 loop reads CASGKGVGGETQYF. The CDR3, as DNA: TGTGCCAGCGGAAAAGGAGTCGGGGGAGAGACCCAGTACTTC.

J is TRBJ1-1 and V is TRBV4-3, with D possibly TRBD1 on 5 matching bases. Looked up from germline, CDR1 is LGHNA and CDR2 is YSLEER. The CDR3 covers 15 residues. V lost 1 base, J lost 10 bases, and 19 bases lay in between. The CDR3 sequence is CASSQAGTAVRGAFF. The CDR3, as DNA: TGCGCCAGCAGCCAAGCGGGAACGGCGGTGAGGGGAGCTTTCTTT.

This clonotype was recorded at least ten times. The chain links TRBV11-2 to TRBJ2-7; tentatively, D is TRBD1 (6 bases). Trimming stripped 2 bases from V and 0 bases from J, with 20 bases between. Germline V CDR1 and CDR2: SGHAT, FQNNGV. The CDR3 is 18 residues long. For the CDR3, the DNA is TGTGCCAGCAGCTTATCTATCCTGGACAGCCCGAGCTCCTACGAGCAGTACGTC. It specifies CASSLSILDSPSSYEQYV.

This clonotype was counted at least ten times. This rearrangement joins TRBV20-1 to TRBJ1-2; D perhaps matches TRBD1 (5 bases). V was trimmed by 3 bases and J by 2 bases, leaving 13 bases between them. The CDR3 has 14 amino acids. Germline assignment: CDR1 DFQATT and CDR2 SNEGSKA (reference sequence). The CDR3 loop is CSARAGRSNYGYTF. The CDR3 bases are TGCAGTGCTAGGGCGGGACGGTCGAACTATGGCTACACCTTC.